This T cell receptor (beta chain) stems from a study of response to subunit inactivated influenza vaccine. Study outcomes and limitations: It was suggested by the authors that few new T cells are recruited by each seasonal influenza vaccination.

TCRdb processed the RT-PCR reads anew with MiXCR; each CDR3 protein has one entry. The sample records 150,000 to 200,000 distinct CDR3 sequences, about 9% being singletons. The germline gives CDR1 LNHDA, CDR2 SQIVND (reference sequence). The V end was cut by 3 bases, the J end by 2 bases, with 7 bases between. CDR3 length: 13 residues. On this clonotype itself: Its target is unknown.

The sample was non-naive T cells sorted from PBMCs, taken on the day of vaccination. This sequence originates from a man aged 45-65 years who received an inactivated influenza vaccine. V gene TRBV19 combines with J gene TRBJ2-5; no clear D. The CDR3 DNA reads as TGTGCCAGTAGTATGAGTAGTCAAGAGACCCAGTACTTC. This sequence encodes CASSMSSQETQYF.